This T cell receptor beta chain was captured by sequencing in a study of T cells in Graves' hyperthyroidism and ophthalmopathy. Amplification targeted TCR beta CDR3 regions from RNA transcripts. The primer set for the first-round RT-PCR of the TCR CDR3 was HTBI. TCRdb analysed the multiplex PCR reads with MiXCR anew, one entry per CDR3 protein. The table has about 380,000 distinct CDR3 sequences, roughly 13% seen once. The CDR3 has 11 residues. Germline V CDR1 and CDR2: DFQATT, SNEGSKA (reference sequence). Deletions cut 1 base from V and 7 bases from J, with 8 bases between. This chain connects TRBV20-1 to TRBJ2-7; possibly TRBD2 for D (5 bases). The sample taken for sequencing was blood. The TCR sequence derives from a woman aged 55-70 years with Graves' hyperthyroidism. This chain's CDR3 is CSARGKREQYF. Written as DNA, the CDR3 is TGCAGTGCTAGAGGCAAGCGGGAGCAGTACTTC.